A single sample is the source of the 30 T cell receptor beta chains below, sequenced in a study of T cell clonality in common variable immunodeficiency (dated by TCRdb to between 2014 and 2016). Results the study describes overall, beyond this receptor: Reportedly, TCRbeta sequences from CVID had fewer deletions and N-nucleotide insertions, and highly modified clones with 13 or more V deletions were absent from CVID.

These receptors have no identified antigens. Libraries came from the immunoSEQ multiplex PCR assay. Sourced from immuneACCESS, this table was stored by TCRdb with only in-frame sequences that have V and J called. A share of the clones is absent; for the studies checked, an unresolved V gene accounts for under half, and the remainder has no known explanation. The data for this sample show 40,000 or so clones, each detected more than once. The ten largest clones represent around 5.8% of the sample. Sample: peripheral blood mononuclear cells. Receptor source: a human donor with common variable immunodeficiency.

This clone was seen only a few times. The CDR3 end lies 3 residues beyond the end of the read and is filled in from the germline J gene. V and J are TRBV7-2 and TRBJ1-5; D may be TRBD1 (5 bases). V gave up 0 bases and J gave up 3 bases, with 9 bases separating them. The CDR3 totals 15 residues. Germline V gene sequence: CDR1 SGHTA, CDR2 FQGNSA. The CDR3 spells CASSLAGANNQPQHF. Partial CDR3 DNA: TGTGCCAGCAGCTTAGCAGGGGCGAACAATCAGCCC.

The sample holds a few counts of this clone. The CDR3 end is not reached by the read, which stops 3 residues before it; the germline J gene fills it in. J is TRBJ2-1 and V is TRBV6-2 or TRBV6-3, with 9 positions matching TRBD1. CDR1 and CDR2 from the germline V gene are MNHEY and SVGEGT. The junction had 14 bases not matched to a gene; V was cut back by 6 bases and J by 8 bases. This CDR3 region has 16 residues. The part of the CDR3 DNA that was read is TGTGCCAGCAGGCTTTGGGGACAGGGCTATAGGCATGAG. Translation: CASRLWGQGYRHE. The whole CDR3 is CASRLWGQGYRHEQFF.

With respect to this clone: The CDR3 goes on 3 residues after the read ends, and that part is filled in from the germline J gene. This chain joins TRBV2 and TRBJ2-1; 9 positions match TRBD2. CDR1 is SNHLY, CDR2 FYNNEI, per germline. The CDR3 spans 16 residues. With V trimmed by 7 bases and J by 6 bases, 13 bases remained unmatched. This chain's CDR3 is CASTMNGGRAVNEQFF. CDR3 DNA (partial): TGTGCCAGCACCATGAACGGCGGGAGGGCCGTCAATGAG.

Comment on this clone: Read coverage stops 3 residues before the CDR3 terminus; the germline J gene supplies the remainder. The rearrangement uses TRBV2 and TRBJ2-7; TRBD2 matches 7 bases. The trim removed 6 bases at V and 4 bases at J, leaving 3 bases unmatched. Germline lookup yields CDR1 SNHLY and CDR2 FYNNEI. The length of the CDR3 is 12 residues. The sequenced CDR3 bases are TGTGCCAGCAGCCAGCGGGGATACGAG. Translation gives CASSQRGYE. The CDR3 reads in full as CASSQRGYEQYF.

Note on this clone: The junction differs from germline at one of its ends, possibly a read error. Read sequence stops 3 residues before the CDR3 end, and the germline J gene provides the missing end. The rearrangement uses TRBV7-7 and TRBJ2-1, with 13 nucleotides matching TRBD2. The CDR3 totals 17 residues. Germline V lookup: CDR1 SSHAT, CDR2 FNYEAQ (reference sequence). This CDR3 is CASSLEGLAGVIYEQFF. The part of the CDR3 DNA that was read is TGTGCTAGCAGCTTGGAAGGACTAGCGGGAGTTATCTATGAG.

On this clone: The read falls 3 residues short of the CDR3 end, and the missing part is taken from the germline J gene. The chain combines TRBV7-8 with TRBJ1-2, with D possibly matching TRBD1 (6 bases). Per germline, CDR1 SGHVS and CDR2 FQNEAQ. This CDR3 is 16 amino acids long. Trimming left V 6 bases short and J 1 base short, with 18 bases between. CDR3 protein: CASRPRVQGSNYGYTF. The DNA read from the CDR3 is TGTGCCAGCAGACCTAGAGTCCAGGGGAGTAACTATGGC.

With respect to this clone: The DNA ends 3 residues before the CDR3 does, and the rest of the CDR3 is filled in from the germline J gene. The J gene is TRBJ1-4, the V gene TRBV6-2 or TRBV6-3; D is unclear. The germline CDR1 and CDR2 sequences are MNHEY and SVGEGT. This CDR3 contains 12 residues. V was pared by 4 bases and J by 9 bases, with 9 bases between. CDR3 bases read: TGTGCCAGCAGTTCCGGAGACAAAAAA. This sequence encodes CASSSGDKK. The full-length CDR3 reads as CASSSGDKKLFF.

This clone was found many times. The observed sequence ends 3 residues before the CDR3 terminus, with the missing tail filled in from the germline J gene. V and J are TRBV20-1 and TRBJ1-1; TRBD1 is a possible D gene (6 bases). This CDR3 spans 13 amino acids. The germline CDR1 and CDR2 sequences are DFQATT and SNEGSKA (reference sequence). V was clipped by 3 bases and J by 1 base, with 9 bases between them. The sequenced CDR3 bases are TGCAGTGCTAGCCCGACAGGGAACACTGAA. Encoded protein: CSASPTGNTE. The CDR3, in full, reads CSASPTGNTEAFF.

This clone was observed a few times. The read stops 3 residues short of the end of the CDR3; the missing end is completed from the germline J gene. The chain links TRBV6-2 or TRBV6-3 to TRBJ1-5, with TRBD1 matching over 11 bases. Germline CDR1 reads MNHEY; CDR2 reads SVGEGT. The CDR3 contains 16 residues. V gave up 6 bases and J gave up 3 bases; unmatched junction bases: 7. Partial CDR3 DNA: TGTGCCAGCAGCCCGGGACAGGGGGACAACAATCAGCCC. It translates to CASSPGQGDNNQP. The full CDR3 protein is CASSPGQGDNNQPQHF.

This clone was found a few times. Read data end 3 residues before the CDR3 end; the end is taken from the germline J gene. The J gene is TRBJ1-4, the V gene TRBV2; no clear D gene. The germline gives CDR1 SNHLY, CDR2 FYNNEI. Trimming took off 10 bases at V and 0 bases at J, with 12 bases between the two ends. This CDR3 spans 14 amino acids. CDR3 protein: CAITEGATNEKLFF. CDR3 DNA, as far as it was read: TGTGCCATCACCGAGGGTGCAACTAATGAAAAA.

This clone turned up a few times. CDR3 residues: CASSEVTVNQPQHF. The sequenced CDR3 bases are TGTGCCAGCAGTGAAGTCACAGTCAATCAGCCC. The chain uses TRBV6-1 and TRBJ1-5; D is undetermined. The CDR3 extends 3 residues past the end of the read, so its final part is completed from the germline J gene. V was shortened by 1 base and J by 3 bases, with 7 bases between the two germline ends. The CDR3 extends over 14 amino acids. Germline V lookup: CDR1 MNHNS, CDR2 SASEGT.

In the case of this clone: The CDR3 end is not reached by the read, which stops 3 residues before it; the germline J gene fills it in. This chain uses TRBV11-3 with TRBJ2-2; weak D call: TRBD2 (7 bases). Deletions cut 6 bases from V and 6 bases from J, with 17 bases between. The germline V gene has CDR1 SGHNT and CDR2 YENEEA. The CDR3 covers 15 residues. This CDR3 is CASRKGTGGPGELFF. Partial CDR3 DNA: TGTGCCAGCAGAAAGGGGACGGGGGGCCCCGGGGAG.

On this clone: The CDR3 is cut off 3 residues early in the read; its end comes from the germline J gene. The same CDR3 arises from other DNA sequences in this sample as well. This chain links TRBV7-6 with TRBJ2-1; D might be TRBD2 (6 bases). Deletions cut 5 bases from V and 2 bases from J, with 22 bases between. CDR1 and CDR2 from the germline V gene are SGHVS and FNYEAQ. The CDR3 is made up of 18 amino acids. The CDR3 region is CASSLLAVQNTAYNEQFF. The covered CDR3 bases are TGTGCCAGCAGCCTCTTAGCGGTACAAAACACGGCCTACAATGAG.

There are many counts of this clone. The sequence runs out 3 residues before the end of the CDR3; the remainder is reconstructed from the germline J gene. The chain carries TRBV2 and TRBJ2-1; TRBD2 aligns across 12 bases. This CDR3 has 17 amino acids. Germline lookup yields CDR1 SNHLY and CDR2 FYNNEI. Unmatched junction bases numbered 9, after V lost 1 base and J lost 8 bases. The part of the CDR3 DNA that was read is TGTGCCAGCAGTGAAGGTCTAGCGGGAGGGTTTTGGTATGAG. Encoded protein: CASSEGLAGGFWYE. The CDR3, in full, reads CASSEGLAGGFWYEQFF.

About this clone: The sequence runs out 3 residues before the end of the CDR3; the remainder is reconstructed from the germline J gene. This chain links TRBV6-2 or TRBV6-3 with TRBJ1-1, with a possible D match to TRBD1 (5 bases). Trimming stripped 2 bases from V and 5 bases from J, with 9 bases between. CDR1 and CDR2 from the germline V gene are MNHEY and SVGEGT. There are 13 residues in the CDR3. The sequenced CDR3 bases are TGTGCCAGCAGTTACCTCAGGGTAACTGAA. It encodes CASSYLRVTE. The entire CDR3 protein reads CASSYLRVTEAFF.

This clone was observed at least ten times. The read ends 3 residues shy of where the CDR3 ends; the end is completed using the germline J gene. The J gene is TRBJ2-2, the V gene TRBV29-1, with D perhaps TRBD2 (6 bases). The CDR3 length is 13 residues. In germline, CDR1 is SQVTM, CDR2 ANQGSEA. CDR3 DNA, as far as it was read: TGCAGCGTTGAAGATATACCAGCGGGCGAG. It codes for CSVEDIPAGE. The entire CDR3 sequence reads CSVEDIPAGELFF.

For this clone: The junction does not match germline at one end; this may be a read error. From the germline J gene comes the end of the CDR3, since the read stops 3 residues before it. This specimen includes other DNA sequences encoding the same CDR3. The J gene is TRBJ2-7, the V gene TRBV29-1, with 8 bases that match TRBD1. The CDR3 is made up of 13 amino acids. Per germline, CDR1 SQVTM and CDR2 ANQGSEA. Partial CDR3 DNA: TGCAGTGTTGAAGAAGACAGGGGAAACGAG. As protein: CSVEEDRGNE. The entire CDR3 protein reads CSVEEDRGNEQYF.

The table lists this clone with many counts. CDR3: CSAKPQGAIDTQYF. CDR3 DNA, as far as it was read: TGCAGCGCCAAGCCTCAGGGGGCCATAGATACG. The chain carries TRBV29-1 and TRBJ2-3; 8 nucleotides line up with TRBD1. The CDR3 goes on 3 residues after the read ends, and that part is filled in from the germline J gene. With 7 bases clipped from V and 5 bases from J, the junction kept 11 bases outside the gene matches. The CDR3 length is 14 residues. Germline-derived CDR1 and CDR2 are SQVTM and ANQGSEA.

With regard to this clone: The read finishes 3 residues shy of the CDR3 end, and the germline J gene is used to complete it. The chain employs TRBV7-2 and TRBJ2-7; possible D gene TRBD2, 5 bases. Deletions cut 5 bases from V and 0 bases from J, with 11 bases between. The CDR3 has 14 residues. CDR1 and CDR2 (germline): SGHTA, FQGNSA. The CDR3 protein is CASSPDFSSYEQYF. Partial CDR3 DNA: TGTGCCAGCAGCCCGGACTTCTCCTCCTACGAG. The variable domain in full, with the rest retrieved from reference TRBV7-2 and TRBJ2-7, is GAGVSQSPSNKVTEKGKDVELRCDPISGHTALYWYRQSLGQGLEFLIYFQGNSAPDKSGLPSDRFSAERTGGSVSTLTIQRTQQEDSAVYLCASSPDFSSYEQYFGPGTRLTVT.

In regard to this clone: The read halts 3 residues ahead of the CDR3 end, with the missing end drawn from the germline J gene. The chain links TRBV7-9 to TRBJ1-4, with D tentatively TRBD1 (6 bases). CDR1 is SEHNR and CDR2 is FQNEAQ in the germline V gene (reference sequence). There are 15 residues in the CDR3. With 0 bases removed from V and 4 bases from J, the gap between germline ends came to 9 bases. The part of the CDR3 DNA that was read is TGTGCCAGCAGCTTAGCAGGGACACTTAATGAAAAA. Translated, it gives CASSLAGTLNEK. The full CDR3 sequence reads CASSLAGTLNEKLFF.

This clone was counted a few times. The sequenced part of the CDR3 DNA is TGTGCCAGCAGTCCCGGGACAGGGGCCACAGATACG. Protein product: CASSPGTGATDT. The full CDR3 sequence reads CASSPGTGATDTQYF. The V and J genes are TRBV6-2 or TRBV6-3 and TRBJ2-3, with 10 bases identical to TRBD1. Coverage ceases 3 residues before the CDR3 finishes, and the germline J gene fills in the end. The V gene end was trimmed by 5 bases and the J gene end by 2 bases; junction bases not matched to a gene: 4. CDR3 size: 15 residues. Germline CDR1 is MNHEY and CDR2 is SVGEGT.

This clone was seen more than once but under ten times. The CDR3 end lies 3 residues beyond the end of the read and is filled in from the germline J gene. The gene calls are TRBV2 and TRBJ1-2; tentatively, D is TRBD1 (5 bases). Germline V gene lookup returns CDR1 SNHLY and CDR2 FYNNEI. CDR3 size: 13 residues. The germline V and J ends were trimmed by 6 bases and 2 bases, with 10 bases remaining between them. The CDR3 sequence: CASREGWNYGYTF. The covered CDR3 bases are TGTGCCAGCAGAGAGGGGTGGAACTATGGC.

This clone has ten or more counts. CDR3: CSVRSGYNEQFF. CDR3 bases read: TGCAGCGTTCGAAGCGGGTACAATGAG. The chain couples TRBV29-1 to TRBJ2-1; possibly TRBD2 for D (6 bases). The read ends 3 residues before the CDR3 terminus; that terminus is restored from the germline J gene. The CDR3 contains 12 residues. V was trimmed by 5 bases and J by 4 bases, leaving 9 bases between them. Germline lookup yields CDR1 SQVTM and CDR2 ANQGSEA.

This clone was counted a few times. From the germline J gene comes the end of the CDR3, since the read stops 3 residues before it. The chain uses TRBV7-2 and TRBJ2-1, with 9 bases aligning to TRBD2. CDR3 length: 15 residues. V lost 1 base and J lost 7; bases outside the gene matches: 5. The V gene's germline CDR1 is SGHTA and CDR2 FQGNSA. This CDR3 reads CASSLGGGAGNEQFF. Partial CDR3 DNA: TGTGCCAGCAGCTTAGGCGGGGGGGCCGGTAATGAG.

This clone was counted ten times or more. The sequence runs out 3 residues before the end of the CDR3; the remainder is reconstructed from the germline J gene. The chain combines TRBV7-9 with TRBJ2-7, with 7 bases matching TRBD1. The CDR3 covers 14 residues. Germline V gives CDR1 SEHNR, CDR2 FQNEAQ (reference sequence). V shed 5 bases and J 0 bases; nucleotides not matched to a gene: 4. The sequenced part of the CDR3 DNA is TGTGCCAGCAGCGACGACAGGGCCTCCTACGAG. Its protein is CASSDDRASYE. The whole CDR3 sequence is CASSDDRASYEQYF.

Remarks on this clone: The read halts 3 residues ahead of the CDR3 end, with the missing end drawn from the germline J gene. The rearrangement joins TRBV2 to TRBJ1-6; D might be TRBD1 (5 bases). V was pared by 6 bases and J by 7 bases, with 22 bases between. The CDR3 runs to 17 residues. Looked up from germline, CDR1 is SNHLY and CDR2 is FYNNEI. CDR3 residues: CASRNLPGDLKNSPLHF. CDR3 DNA (partial): TGTGCCAGCAGAAATCTACCGGGGGACCTGAAAAATTCACCC.

Ten or more counts support this clone. Coverage ceases 3 residues before the CDR3 finishes, and the germline J gene fills in the end. The chain links TRBV6-2 or TRBV6-3 to TRBJ1-4, with D perhaps matching TRBD1 (6 bases). The CDR3 sequence is 14 residues long. The germline CDR1 and CDR2 sequences are MNHEY and SVGEGT. Trimming pared 10 bases from V and 0 bases from J, leaving 12 bases between. CDR3 region: CATKPGATNEKLFF. The CDR3 bases that were read are TGTGCCACGAAACCAGGGGCAACTAATGAAAAA.

This clone occurred many times. CDR3 region: CASSQQGAGNTIYF. The part of the CDR3 DNA that was read is TGTGCCAGCAGCCAACAGGGGGCCGGAAACACC. The chain couples TRBV2 to TRBJ1-3; 9 nucleotides match TRBD1. The read ends 3 residues before the CDR3 terminus; that terminus is restored from the germline J gene. This CDR3 is built from 14 residues. Unmatched junction bases numbered 4, after V lost 6 bases and J lost 4 bases. Germline-derived CDR1 and CDR2 are SNHLY and FYNNEI.

This clone was found a few times. Read data end 3 residues before the CDR3 end; the end is taken from the germline J gene. The rearrangement links TRBV18 to TRBJ1-6; TRBD1 matches at 10 bases. Germline lookup yields CDR1 KGHSH and CDR2 LQKENI. The CDR3 runs to 15 residues. Germline trimming cut 2 bases from V and 7 bases from J; bases unmatched to any gene: 2. The sequenced part of the CDR3 DNA is TGTGCCAGCTCACCAAAGGGACAGGGGAATTCACCC. This gives the protein CASSPKGQGNSP. The whole CDR3 is CASSPKGQGNSPLHF.

Regarding this clone: Read data end 3 residues before the CDR3 end; the end is taken from the germline J gene. The rearrangement links TRBV19 to TRBJ1-2; maybe TRBD1 (5 bases). Germline V lookup: CDR1 LNHDA, CDR2 SQIVND (reference sequence). The V and J ends lost 2 bases and 4 bases respectively, with 11 bases between them. CDR3 length: 14 residues. CDR3 in amino acids: CASSIIGAFYGYTF. The sequenced part of the CDR3 DNA is TGTGCCAGTAGTATAATTGGGGCCTTCTATGGC.